This TCR beta chain was captured in a study of cytomegalovirus exposure and HLA in healthy donors. The PCR was carried out with 60 Vbeta primers and 13 Jbeta primers. Some clones are missing from TCRdb's copy, which holds only in-frame ones; the method was immunoSEQ multiplex PCR. Of about 43,000 clones in the sample, approximately 57% were seen once. The CDR3 totals 12 residues. V shed 6 bases, J shed 9 bases, and the junction held 6 bases outside the gene matches. CDR1 is MDHEN and CDR2 is SYDVKM in the germline V gene. Unrecorded immune exposures were likely, despite nominal health at sampling. The chain uses TRBV28 and TRBJ2-3, with 7 nucleotides matching TRBD1. The clonotype was recovered from a man aged 60-69 years in good health and CMV-seropositive. The sample taken for sequencing was PBMCs. CDR3 sequence: CASRTGSQTQYF. In DNA, the CDR3 is TGTGCCAGCAGGACAGGGTCGCAAACGCAGTATTTT.